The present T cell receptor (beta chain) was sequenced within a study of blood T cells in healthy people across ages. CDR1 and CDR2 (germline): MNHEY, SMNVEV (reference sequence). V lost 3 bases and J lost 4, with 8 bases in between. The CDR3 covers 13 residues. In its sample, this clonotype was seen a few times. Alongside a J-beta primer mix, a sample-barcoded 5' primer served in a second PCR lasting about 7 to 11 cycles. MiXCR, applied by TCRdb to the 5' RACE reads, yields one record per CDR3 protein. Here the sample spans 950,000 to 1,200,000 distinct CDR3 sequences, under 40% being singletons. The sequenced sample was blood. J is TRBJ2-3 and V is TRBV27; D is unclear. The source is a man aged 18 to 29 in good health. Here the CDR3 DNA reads TGTGCCAGCAGTTTCTTAAGTCCAGATACGCAGTATTTT. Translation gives CASSFLSPDTQYF.